This paragraph reports one TCR beta chain. The count of this clone is one. Its specific antigen is unknown. No much larger clone exists at a distance of one base, and base qualities are not known. This specimen comes from a study of cytomegalovirus exposure and HLA in healthy donors (dated by TCRdb to the late 2010s). With respect to the entire study: An earlier analysis of some 500 of the donors reported 250 to 350 Gb of sequence data and 100 million to 140 million unique TCR beta sequences from roughly 200 million T cells. The genetic ancestry cluster associated with self-reported Caucasian donors included over 80% of the 398 genotyped donors. Donor age, sex, ethnicity and CMV serostatus were compiled together with the repertoire data. Roughly 5 DR-DQ haplotypes were treated as single units for association and clustering because of strong linkage in the cohort. Typing coverage varied by locus: roughly 620-630 donors for A, B, C, DRB1 and DQB1; 500 to 550 for DQA1; more than 600 for DPA1; roughly 450 for DPB1. To predict cytomegalovirus infection status, the study combined high-throughput TCR immunosequencing, statistical association of individual TCRs with disease status, and machine learning. A later analysis re-examined previously published TCR beta repertoires from about 670 donors and added high-resolution HLA genotyping to investigate patterns of TCR occurrence. The study used immunosequencing to profile the T cell repertoires of approximately 630 subjects and linked those repertoires to cytomegalovirus serostatus. The aim of the study was to test whether cataloging public T cell receptors could identify signatures of past pathogen exposure. A later genetic analysis used genome-wide SNP genotypes for about three fifths of the 666 donors, treating that subset as a discovery cohort. All discovery cohort repertoires had been generated using a single sequencing platform. An early release covering roughly 600 HLA-typed donors comprised approximately 300 gigabases of sequencing data and 85 million or so unique TCR sequences. In addition to the first cohort of approximately 650 subjects, a separate validation cohort of approximately 120 different subjects was used. Both class I and class II loci were covered by HLA typing, at four-digit resolution. Rather than drawing on any new phenotypic data, the later analysis identified candidate immune exposures from TCR beta sequences and the way those sequences occurred across donors. On average, over 200,000 unique TCR beta nucleotide sequences were sequenced per donor among several hundred genotyped donors of the cohort, with roughly 19% of those sequences being non-productive. To decide whether each TCR beta V gene segment behaved as functional or pseudogenic, an earlier analysis of nearly 600 of the donors relied on high-throughput TCR beta sequencing.

The cohort consisted of hundreds of healthy bone marrow donors. At the time of sampling, all cohort members were nominally healthy, though unrecorded immune exposures were likely present. The donor was CMV seronegative and was included in the group of about 350 seronegative cohort members. Every donor gave a peripheral blood sample, and the peripheral blood mononuclear cells from that sample were used for TCR beta sequencing. Genomic DNA extraction from the blood cell samples was performed with the Qiagen DNeasy Blood Extraction Kit. Inclusive of the bounding cysteine and phenylalanine, the CDR3 is 16 residues long. The sequence is cut down to CDR3 DNA, 48 bases in frame from base 1. V gives up 5 bases and J gives up 2 bases, and the segment between their germline ends measures 16 bases. CDR1 MNHEY and CDR2 SMNVEV are derived from the germline V gene (reference sequence). The library came from the immunoSEQ multiplex PCR assay. For the multiplex PCR, a mixture combining 60 forward primers for TCR Vbeta segments and 13 reverse primers for TCR Jbeta segments was used. The CDR3 region of rearranged TCR beta genes was amplified from genomic DNA with a multiplex PCR assay. On the Illumina HiSeq System, the amplified TCR beta libraries were sequenced as 87-base-pair reads. The published analysis was carried out like this. In a later analysis, tens of millions of unique TCR beta chains were counted across the 666 repertoires, and roughly 9.9 million of these chains were shared by at least two donors. Raw reads were error-corrected and collapsed into unique sequences with a nearest-neighbor algorithm that merged closely related sequences to remove PCR and sequencing errors. To assign V, D and J gene segments, CDR3 sequences were aligned to IMGT reference sequences. For a sequence to be retained, a match of at least six nucleotides was required to both a V gene segment and a J gene segment. A rearrangement was called productive if the CDR3 had no stop codons and remained in frame with V and J, and every other rearrangement was called non-productive. Following IMGT convention, CDR3 was defined as the stretch from the second conserved V-encoded cysteine up to the conserved J-encoded phenylalanine. The earlier analysis of about 590 of the donors excluded sequences that lacked an unambiguous match to a single V gene segment. In an earlier analysis of a few hundred of the donors, a V segment was called functional when productive rearrangements were above 56.7%, and segregating when the standard deviation between donors exceeded 5%. A statistical classification framework was built to diagnose cytomegalovirus status from the catalog of TCR beta chain sequences. V and J gene assignment, in a later analysis, came from comparing TCR nucleotide sequences with IMGT/GENE-DB human TR gene sequences. The TCRdist pipeline was used in a later analysis to assign CDR3 sequences and most-parsimonious VDJ recombination scenarios. In a later analysis, each TCR beta chain was defined by its CDR3 amino acid sequence together with its V-gene family, and reads lacking a unique V-gene family were excluded. To address suspected cross-contamination and a sequencing artifact, a later analysis removed around 600 highly shared, low-generation-probability nucleotide sequences. In a later analysis, a clonal expansion index for each public chain was calculated from normalized within-repertoire ranks of inferred template counts. Generation probabilities in a later analysis came from a VDJ recombination model fitted to out-of-frame rearrangements, and those results were checked against IGoR. In a later analysis, TCR-TCR, TCR-HLA and TCR-CMV co-occurrence was scored with hypergeometric tests, and a repertoire-size bias correction was applied to TCR pairs. False discovery rates were estimated in a later analysis by permuting HLA or CMV assignments 20 times. In a later analysis, co-occurring TCRs were grouped using DBSCAN, with TCRdist sequence similarity added in when clustering inside HLA-allele-positive subsets. Co-occurrence clustering excluded repertoires with fewer than 30,000 or more than 120,000 public chains, plus five with anomalous nucleotide sharing. TCRdb mirrors the immuneACCESS table, restricted to in-frame sequences. Some clones are absent from its copies; in checked studies, under half trace to an unresolved V gene, and the reason for the others is unknown. The DNA gave D and trimming, while V, J and clone size come from that table. For this sample the table gives some 200,000 clones, of which around 75% were detected only once. About 2% of the sample rests with the top ten.

Here is what the overall study found, with its caveats: In the study, 150 to 200 TCR beta chains were listed as associated with cytomegalovirus. In a later analysis, TCR association rates were found to vary across HLA loci, with the most associated TCRs seen for DRB1 alleles and the fewest for HLA-C alleles. Because HLA typing was unavailable for some donors at each locus, only the typed subset was used in association tests. Compared with the approximately 700-donor mean, donors in an Asian-associated ancestry cluster had fewer N-insertions in productive TCRs, according to a later genetic analysis. A later analysis found that most CMV-associated TCR beta chains appeared HLA-restricted, with HLA associations seemingly driven largely by CMV exposure. Broadly in line with IMGT annotations, most TCR beta V segments showed up in productive rearrangements about 87% or about 30% of the time in an earlier analysis of approximately 640 of the donors. Because the 87-base-pair reads could not distinguish some IMGT-functional V segments, including TRBV6-2 and TRBV6-3, those segments were excluded. In vitro tests confirmed that a few of the cytomegalovirus-associated TCR beta chains recognize cytomegalovirus antigens. Roughly uniform sequencing depth across donors was assumed in presence/absence analyses, although this assumption may not hold. A later analysis reported that several top co-occurrence clusters appeared linked to parvovirus B19, influenza, CMV and Epstein-Barr virus. At a false discovery rate of 0.05, a later analysis linked roughly 17,000 TCR beta sequences to specific HLA alleles. The only immune exposure information available for the cohort was CMV serostatus. Because counts were too low, around 18 rarely observed V segments, including chromosome 9 orphons, were left out of the earlier analysis of about 500 of the donors. Strong co-occurrence of HLA alleles, especially DR and DQ, made assigning TCR associations to individual alleles difficult. A group of highly shared sequence variants was considered likely to be a technical artifact of the sequencing pipeline. In this cohort, only TCR beta chains were sequenced, and detectable features were limited by the absence of alpha or paired-chain data. A further reported finding was that TCR beta sequences accurately predicted the HLA-A and HLA-B alleles for most subjects in the first cohort. Cytomegalovirus status was reported to be diagnosed by the classifier with high specificity and sensitivity in both the original and validation cohorts. Most TCR sequences were observed very rarely across donors, whereas some public TCRs were present in many individuals. Correlated functional status among segregating V segments might be attributable to linkage disequilibrium, but an unknown experimental factor could not be ruled out. In a later analysis, HLA-associated TCR beta chains showed more clonal expansion and lower generation probabilities than non-associated chains that were equally common. An association between a missense DCLRE1C variant and V-gene and J-gene trimming of TCR beta chains was found in a later genetic analysis and replicated in an independent cohort. According to the authors, the approach could potentially be generalized to other disease states and immunological phenotypes.

The sequencing sample was made of PBMCs. The clonotype comes from a woman in her thirties in good health and CMV-seronegative. The sequence links TRBV27 to TRBJ2-1; the best D guess is TRBD2, with 5 bases matching. This receptor has the CDR3 CASSEGVGVAYNEQFF. The bases read TGTGCCAGCAGTGAGGGTGTCGGGGTAGCCTACAATGAGCAGTTCTTC.